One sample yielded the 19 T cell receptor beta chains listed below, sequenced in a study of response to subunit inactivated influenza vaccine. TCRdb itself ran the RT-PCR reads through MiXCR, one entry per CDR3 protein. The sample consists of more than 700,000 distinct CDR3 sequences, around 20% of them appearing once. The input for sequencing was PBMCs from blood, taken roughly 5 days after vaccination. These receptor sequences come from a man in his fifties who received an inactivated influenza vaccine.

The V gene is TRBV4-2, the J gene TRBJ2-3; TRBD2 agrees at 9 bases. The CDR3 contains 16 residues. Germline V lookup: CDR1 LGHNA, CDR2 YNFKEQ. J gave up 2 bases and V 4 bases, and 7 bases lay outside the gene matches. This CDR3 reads CASSRRLAEDTDTQYF. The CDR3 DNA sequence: TGTGCCAGCAGCCGCCGACTAGCGGAGGACACAGATACGCAGTATTTT.

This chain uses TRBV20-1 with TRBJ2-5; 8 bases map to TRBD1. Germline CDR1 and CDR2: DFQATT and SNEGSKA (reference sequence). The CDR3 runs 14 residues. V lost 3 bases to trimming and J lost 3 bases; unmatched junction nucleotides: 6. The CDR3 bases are TGCAGTGCTAGTGCGGGGACAGGAGAAGAGACCCAGTACTTC. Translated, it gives CSASAGTGEETQYF.

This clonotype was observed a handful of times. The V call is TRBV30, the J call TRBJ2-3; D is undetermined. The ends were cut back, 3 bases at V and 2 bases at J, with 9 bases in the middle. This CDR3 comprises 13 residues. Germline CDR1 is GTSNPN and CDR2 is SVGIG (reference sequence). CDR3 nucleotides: TGTGCCTGGAGCCAGCCTAACACAGATACGCAGTATTTT. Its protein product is CAWSQPNTDTQYF.

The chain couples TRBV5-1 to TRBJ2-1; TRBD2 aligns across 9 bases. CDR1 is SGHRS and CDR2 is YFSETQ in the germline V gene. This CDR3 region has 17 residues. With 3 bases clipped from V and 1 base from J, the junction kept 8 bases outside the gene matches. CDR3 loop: CASSWGRGRASYNEQFF. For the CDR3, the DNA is TGCGCCAGCAGCTGGGGCCGCGGGAGGGCGTCCTACAATGAGCAGTTCTTC.

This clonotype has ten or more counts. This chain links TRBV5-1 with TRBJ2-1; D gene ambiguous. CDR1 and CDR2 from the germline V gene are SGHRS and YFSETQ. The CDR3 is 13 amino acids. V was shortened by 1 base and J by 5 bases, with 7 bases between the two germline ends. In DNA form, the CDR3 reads TGCGCCAGCAGCTTGCAGGTTAACAATGAGCAGTTCTTC. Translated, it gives CASSLQVNNEQFF.

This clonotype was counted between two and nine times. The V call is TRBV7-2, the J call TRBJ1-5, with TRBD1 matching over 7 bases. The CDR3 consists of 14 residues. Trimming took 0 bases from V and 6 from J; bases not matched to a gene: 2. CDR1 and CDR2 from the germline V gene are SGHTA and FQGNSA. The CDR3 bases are TGTGCCAGCAGCTTAGCGTCAGGGGGTCAGCCCCAGCATTTT. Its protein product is CASSLASGGQPQHF. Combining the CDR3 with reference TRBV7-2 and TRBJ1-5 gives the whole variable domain GAGVSQSPSNKVTEKGKDVELRCDPISGHTALYWYRQSLGQGLEFLIYFQGNSAPDKSGLPSDRFSAERTGGSVSTLTIQRTQQEDSAVYLCASSLASGGQPQHFGDGTRLSIL.

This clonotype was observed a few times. This CDR3 is CASSPTGTGKNTEAFF. The CDR3 nucleotides read TGTGCCAGCAGCCCGACCGGGACAGGGAAGAACACTGAAGCTTTCTTT. This rearrangement joins TRBV7-9 to TRBJ1-1; 9 positions agree with TRBD1. The CDR3 loop spans 16 amino acids. V shed 5 bases, J shed 1 base, and the junction held 8 bases outside the gene matches. The germline gives CDR1 SEHNR, CDR2 FQNEAQ (reference sequence).

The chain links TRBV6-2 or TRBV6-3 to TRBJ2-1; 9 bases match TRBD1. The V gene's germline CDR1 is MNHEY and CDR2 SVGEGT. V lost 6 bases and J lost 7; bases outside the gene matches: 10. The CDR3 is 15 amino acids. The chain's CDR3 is CASRTRDRVDNEQFF. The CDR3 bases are TGTGCCAGCAGGACACGGGACAGGGTCGATAATGAGCAGTTCTTC.

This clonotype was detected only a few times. The CDR3 nucleotides read TGCAGTGCTAGAGGTGCTGGCGGGACCCTCCCGTACGAGCAGTACTTC. Amino acid sequence: CSARGAGGTLPYEQYF. The chain combines TRBV20-1 with TRBJ2-7; possibly TRBD2 for D (6 bases). CDR3 size: 16 residues. The V end lost 1 base, the J end lost 4 bases, and 20 bases lay between the germline ends. Germline V CDR1 and CDR2: DFQATT, SNEGSKA (reference sequence).

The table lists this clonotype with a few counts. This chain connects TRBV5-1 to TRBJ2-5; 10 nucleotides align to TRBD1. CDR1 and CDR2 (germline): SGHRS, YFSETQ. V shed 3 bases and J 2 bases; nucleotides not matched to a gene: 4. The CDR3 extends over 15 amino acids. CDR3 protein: CASSYGTGVQETQYF. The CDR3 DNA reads TGCGCCAGCAGCTATGGGACAGGGGTGCAAGAGACCCAGTACTTC.

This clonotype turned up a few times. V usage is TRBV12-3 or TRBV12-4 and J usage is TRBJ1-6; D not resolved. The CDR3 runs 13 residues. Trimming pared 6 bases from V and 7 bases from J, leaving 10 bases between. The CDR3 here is CASSRSENSPLHF. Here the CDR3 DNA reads TGTGCCAGCAGCCGTTCAGAGAATTCACCCCTCCACTTT.

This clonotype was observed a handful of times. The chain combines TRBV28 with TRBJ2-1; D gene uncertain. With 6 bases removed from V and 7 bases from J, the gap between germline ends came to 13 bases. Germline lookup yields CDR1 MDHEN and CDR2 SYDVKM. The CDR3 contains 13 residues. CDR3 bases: TGTGCCAGCAGCCACGGGTTTGGTAATGAGCAGTTCTTC. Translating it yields CASSHGFGNEQFF. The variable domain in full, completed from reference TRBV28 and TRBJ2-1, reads DVKVTQSSRYLVKRTGEKVFLECVQDMDHENMFWYRQDPGLGLRLIYFSYDVKMKEKGDIPEGYSVSREKKERFSLILESASTNQTSMYLCASSHGFGNEQFFGPGTRLTVL.

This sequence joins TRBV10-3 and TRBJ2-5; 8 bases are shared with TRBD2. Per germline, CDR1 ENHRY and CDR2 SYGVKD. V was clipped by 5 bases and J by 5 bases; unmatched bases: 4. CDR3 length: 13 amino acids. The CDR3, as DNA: TGTGCCATCAGTAGCGGGAGCGTTGAGACCCAGTACTTC. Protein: CAISSGSVETQYF.

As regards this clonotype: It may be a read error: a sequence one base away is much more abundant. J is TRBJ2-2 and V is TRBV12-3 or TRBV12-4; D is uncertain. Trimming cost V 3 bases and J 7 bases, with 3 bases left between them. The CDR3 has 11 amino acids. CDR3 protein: CASSFVGELFF. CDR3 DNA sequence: TGTGCCAGCAGTTTTGTCGGGGAGCTGTTTTTT.

This chain's CDR3 is CASSLAHMSSYNEQFF. The CDR3 DNA is TGTGCCAGCAGCTTAGCCCACATGAGCTCCTACAATGAGCAGTTCTTC. The chain joins TRBV7-8 to TRBJ2-1; D gene ambiguous. V was trimmed by 0 bases and J by 0 bases, leaving 9 bases between them. The germline gives CDR1 SGHVS, CDR2 FQNEAQ. The CDR3 extends over 16 amino acids.

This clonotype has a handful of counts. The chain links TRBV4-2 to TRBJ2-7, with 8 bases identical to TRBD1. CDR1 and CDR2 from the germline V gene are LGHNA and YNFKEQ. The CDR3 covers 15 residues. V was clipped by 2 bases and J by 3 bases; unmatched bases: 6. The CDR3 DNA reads TGTGCCAGCAGCCAACCCGGGACAGGAAACTACGAGCAGTACTTC. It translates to CASSQPGTGNYEQYF.

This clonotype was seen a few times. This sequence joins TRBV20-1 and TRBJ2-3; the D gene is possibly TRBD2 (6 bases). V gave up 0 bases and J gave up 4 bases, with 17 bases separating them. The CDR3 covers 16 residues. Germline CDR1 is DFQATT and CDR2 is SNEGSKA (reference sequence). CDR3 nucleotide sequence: TGCAGTGCTAGAGATCTGAAGTGGGGGGTACCAGATACGCAGTATTTT. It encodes CSARDLKWGVPDTQYF.

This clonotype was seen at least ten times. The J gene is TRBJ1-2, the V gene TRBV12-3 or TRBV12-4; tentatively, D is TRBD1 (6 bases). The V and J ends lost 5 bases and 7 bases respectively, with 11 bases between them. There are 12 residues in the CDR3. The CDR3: CASSLGASGYTF. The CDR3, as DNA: TGTGCCAGCAGTCTGGGGGCAAGTGGCTACACCTTC.

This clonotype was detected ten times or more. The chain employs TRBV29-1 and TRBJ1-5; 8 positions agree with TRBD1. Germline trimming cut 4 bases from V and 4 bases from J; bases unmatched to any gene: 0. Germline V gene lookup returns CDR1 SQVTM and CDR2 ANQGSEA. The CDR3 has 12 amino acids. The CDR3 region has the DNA TGCAGCGTTGGGACAGGGAATCAGCCCCAGCATTTT. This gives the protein CSVGTGNQPQHF.